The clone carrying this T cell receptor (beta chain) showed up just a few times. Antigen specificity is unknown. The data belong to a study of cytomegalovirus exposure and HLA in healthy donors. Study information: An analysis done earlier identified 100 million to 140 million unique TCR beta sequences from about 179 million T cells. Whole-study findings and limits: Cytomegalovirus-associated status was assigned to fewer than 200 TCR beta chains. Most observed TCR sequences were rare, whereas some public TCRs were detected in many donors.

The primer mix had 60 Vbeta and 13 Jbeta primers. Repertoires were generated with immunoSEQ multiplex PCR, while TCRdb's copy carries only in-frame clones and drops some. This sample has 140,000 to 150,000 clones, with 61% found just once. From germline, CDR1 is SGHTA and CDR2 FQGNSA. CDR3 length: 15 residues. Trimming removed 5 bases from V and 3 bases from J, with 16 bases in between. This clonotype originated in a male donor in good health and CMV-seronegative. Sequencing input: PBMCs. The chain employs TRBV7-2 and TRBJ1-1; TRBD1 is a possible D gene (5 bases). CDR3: CASSPGGTADTEAFF. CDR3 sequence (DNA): TGTGCCAGCAGCCCTGGGGGGACGGCTGACACTGAAGCTTTCTTT.